These 17 T cell receptor beta chains were sequenced from one sample in a study of T cell repertoires in cytomegalovirus infection. TCRdb re-analysed the reads in MiXCR, keeping a single row per CDR3 protein. The sample comprises approximately 97,000 distinct CDR3 sequences, 15% to 20% of which are singletons, and less than 10% rests with the top ten. Sequenced material: PBMCs. All receptors come from a human donor in good health (CMV status not recorded). Some clones in this sample may be carry-over from other donors' samples.

The gene calls are TRBV6-5 and TRBJ1-2, with 7 positions matching TRBD1. The CDR3 is 16 residues long. Germline CDR1 is MNHEY and CDR2 is SVGAGI. V gave up 6 bases and J gave up 0 bases; unmatched junction bases: 10. CDR3 in amino acids: CASRRRQGQANYGYTF. The CDR3 coding sequence is TGTGCCAGCAGACGCCGACAGGGTCAAGCTAACTATGGCTACACCTTC.

Only a few counts were recorded for this clonotype. The V gene is TRBV29-1, the J gene TRBJ1-1, with 9 bases identical to TRBD1. The V segment lost 6 bases and the J segment 1 base; nucleotides outside the gene matches: 6. Germline values: CDR1 SQVTM, CDR2 ANQGSEA. The CDR3 has 14 amino acids. CDR3 sequence: CSVGTGNRNTEAFF. The CDR3 nucleotides are TGCAGCGTAGGGACAGGGAATAGGAACACTGAAGCTTTCTTT.

The chain links TRBV24-1 to TRBJ1-4, with unresolved D. V was clipped by 7 bases and J by 9 bases, with 5 bases between them. The CDR3 loop spans 10 amino acids. Per germline, CDR1 KGHDR and CDR2 SFDVKD. CDR3 sequence reads: CATRAKKLFF. The CDR3 DNA sequence: TGTGCCACCAGGGCAAAAAAACTGTTTTTT.

The CDR3 sequence: CASSLTGWRDQPQHF. The CDR3 DNA follows: TGTGCCAGCAGTTTAACAGGGTGGAGGGATCAGCCCCAGCATTTT. The V gene is TRBV28, the J gene TRBJ1-5; TRBD1 might be the D (6 bases). Trimming pared 2 bases from V and 5 bases from J, leaving 13 bases between. Germline assignment: CDR1 MDHEN and CDR2 SYDVKM. The length of the CDR3 is 15 residues.

This clonotype was seen more than once but under ten times. The chain has TRBV6-4 and TRBJ2-2; D is unresolved. The CDR3 runs 14 residues. CDR1 is MRHNA and CDR2 is SNTAGT in the germline V gene. Trimming removed 4 bases from V and 7 bases from J, with 13 bases in between. CDR3 sequence reads: CASSASPGNGELFF. For the CDR3, the DNA is TGTGCCAGCAGTGCCTCCCCGGGTAACGGGGAGCTGTTTTTT.

This sequence joins TRBV6-5 and TRBJ2-7, with D hard to call. The V gene lost 0 bases and the J gene lost 3 bases, with 9 bases spanning the gap. Germline assignment: CDR1 MNHEY and CDR2 SVGAGI. The length of the CDR3 is 14 residues. Written as DNA, the CDR3 is TGTGCCAGCAGTTACTCCGAACGAAGCTACGAGCAGTACTTC. Protein: CASSYSERSYEQYF.

This clonotype was seen a handful of times. The CDR3 DNA reads TGTGCCAGCTCCGATCCGGGTGAGGTACTCTCCTACAATGAGCAGTTCTTC. Residues: CASSDPGEVLSYNEQFF. The chain uses TRBV18 and TRBJ2-1; D is undetermined. Deletions cut 6 bases from V and 0 bases from J, with 18 bases between. Germline CDR1 and CDR2: KGHSH and LQKENI. The CDR3 runs to 17 residues.

This clonotype was picked up a small number of times. This may be a read error, as it is one base from a much larger clone. The rearrangement joins TRBV7-2 to TRBJ2-3; D is unresolved. V was trimmed by 6 bases and J by 1 base, leaving 5 bases between them. The CDR3 is 12 amino acids. Germline V gene lookup returns CDR1 SGHTA and CDR2 FQGNSA. This chain's CDR3 is CASSWGTDTQYF. CDR3 DNA sequence: TGTGCCAGCAGTTGGGGCACAGATACGCAGTATTTT.

A word on this clonotype: A much larger clone lies a single base off, so this may be a read error. The genes are TRBV6-1 and TRBJ2-5; 8 bases are a match to TRBD2. The CDR3 runs to 15 residues. Looked up from germline, CDR1 is MNHNS and CDR2 is SASEGT. The CDR3 spells CAISSPGGTQETQYF. CDR3 DNA: TGTGCCATCAGTTCCCCGGGGGGGACCCAAGAGACCCAGTACTTC.

The J gene is TRBJ2-2, the V gene TRBV20-1; TRBD2 matches 8 bases. This CDR3 has 13 amino acids. J gave up 5 bases and V 6 bases, and 5 bases lay outside the gene matches. The germline gives CDR1 DFQATT, CDR2 SNEGSKA (reference sequence). Here the CDR3 DNA reads TGCAGTGCCTCGGGACTAGAGACCGGGGAGCTGTTTTTT. Protein product: CSASGLETGELFF.

Only a few counts were recorded for this clonotype. The J gene is TRBJ2-3, the V gene TRBV7-4, with D perhaps matching TRBD1 or TRBD2 (5 bases each). The CDR3 is made up of 15 amino acids. Trimming took 5 bases from V and 3 from J, leaving 15 bases between them. The germline gives CDR1 SGHVT, CDR2 SQSDAQ. The CDR3 bases are TGTGCCAGCAGCCCCATGGGGGTGAAGACAGATACGCAGTATTTT. This gives the protein CASSPMGVKTDTQYF.

This clonotype was counted only a few times. This chain joins TRBV5-1 and TRBJ2-1, with 13 bases fitting TRBD2. CDR1 is SGHRS, CDR2 YFSETQ, per germline. With 2 bases clipped from V and 1 base from J, the junction kept 9 bases outside the gene matches. The CDR3 spans 19 residues. The CDR3 nucleotides read TGCGCCAGCAGCTTTGGACTAGCGGGGGCTCGTAGGTCCTACAATGAGCAGTTCTTC. This codes for CASSFGLAGARRSYNEQFF.

This chain connects TRBV20-1 to TRBJ1-1; D is uncertain. CDR3 length equals 14 residues. CDR1 is DFQATT, CDR2 SNEGSKA, per germline (reference sequence). V lost 0 bases and J lost 1, with 9 bases in between. The DNA for the CDR3 is TGCAGTGCTAGAGATCTATCGGGGAACACTGAAGCTTTCTTT. This codes for CSARDLSGNTEAFF.

The chain employs TRBV7-2 and TRBJ2-7, with 7 nucleotides matching TRBD1. J was trimmed by 7 bases and V by 5 bases; bases with no gene match: 8. The CDR3 spans 13 residues. Germline assignment: CDR1 SGHTA and CDR2 FQGNSA. In DNA form, the CDR3 reads TGTGCCAGCAGCCGACAGGGAACGGGTGAGCAGTACTTC. Amino acids: CASSRQGTGEQYF.

This clonotype was counted many times. The rearrangement joins TRBV7-2 to TRBJ2-5, with 10 bases lining up with TRBD2. Germline loops: CDR1 SGHTA, CDR2 FQGNSA. The CDR3 extends over 16 amino acids. The V segment lost 5 bases and the J segment 5 bases; nucleotides outside the gene matches: 11. The CDR3 region is CASSTWSGGAGETQYF. Here the CDR3 DNA reads TGTGCCAGCAGCACCTGGAGCGGGGGGGCCGGTGAGACCCAGTACTTC.

About this clonotype: Relative to the germline gene, one junction end is altered; a read error may explain this. V and J are TRBV2 and TRBJ2-2; D gene uncertain. The length of the CDR3 is 14 residues. Germline V lookup: CDR1 SNHLY, CDR2 FYNNEI. The CDR3 sequence: CASSGQVATGELFF. CDR3 DNA: TGTGCCAGTAGTGGGCAGGTCGCCACCGGGGAGCTGTTTTTT.

The gene calls are TRBV4-3 and TRBJ1-1; D is undetermined. V gave up 0 bases and J gave up 5 bases, with 16 bases separating them. The CDR3 consists of 16 residues. Germline CDR1 LGHNA, CDR2 YSLEER. CDR3 nucleotide sequence: TGCGCCAGCAGCCAAGATTCTTCTGGGGTGGGGACTGAAGCTTTCTTT. As protein: CASSQDSSGVGTEAFF.